These 18 T cell receptor beta chains originate from one sample sequenced in a study of T cells after posttransplantation cyclophosphamide. The method was immunoSEQ multiplex PCR; TCRdb's version includes in-frame clones alone and lacks a portion of them. Of about 4,000 clones listed, 60% to 80% are singletons. Treatment was busulfan-fludarabine conditioning, a marrow graft, and cyclophosphamide on days +3 and +4. This specimen was PBMCs, taken approximately 30 days after a stem cell transplant with posttransplant cyclophosphamide. These receptors all come from a male patient in his fifties or sixties who received an allogeneic stem cell transplant from an unrelated donor, was CMV-positive, and had acute GVHD only. The graft donor may have contributed some T cells.

The rearrangement uses TRBV21-1 and TRBJ2-7; the table's D call, TRBD1, has no DNA check behind it. TRBV21-1 is annotated as a pseudogene. The CDR3 is 16 amino acids. CDR3 residues: CASSTGRDRAGYEQYF. The CDR3 region has the DNA TGTGCCAGCAGCACCGGGCGGGACAGGGCTGGCTACGAGCAGTACTTC.

The chain joins TRBV5-5 to TRBJ2-3, with TRBD2 matching over 9 bases. The junction had 8 bases not matched to a gene; V was cut back by 3 bases and J by 0 bases. The CDR3 has 17 amino acids. Per the germline V gene, CDR1 is SGHKS and CDR2 is YYEKEE (reference sequence). The CDR3 nucleotides read TGTGCCAGCAGCTCCCCGGCACTAGCGGGTAGCACAGATACGCAGTATTTT. Translated: CASSSPALAGSTDTQYF. Supplemented by reference TRBV5-5 and TRBJ2-3, the full variable domain reads DAGVTQSPTHLIKTRGQQVTLRCSPISGHKSVSWYQQVLGQGPQFIFQYYEKEERGRGNFPDRFSARQFPNYSSELNVNALLLGDSALYLCASSSPALAGSTDTQYFGPGTRLTVL.

The chain is built from TRBV6-5 and TRBJ2-7, with D tentatively TRBD1 (6 bases). Between the trimmed V and J ends, which lost 5 bases and 12 bases, there was a span of 17 bases. The CDR3 is 12 amino acids. Germline-derived CDR1 and CDR2 are MNHEY and SVGAGI. CDR3 in DNA: TGTGCCAGCAGTGAATTTGGAGACAGGAGGTACTTC. The encoded protein is CASSEFGDRRYF.

The gene calls are TRBV18 and TRBJ1-6; no definite D call. The CDR3 is made up of 14 amino acids. Trimming cost V 5 bases and J 4 bases, with 9 bases left between them. CDR1 is KGHSH and CDR2 is LQKENI in the germline V gene. Here the CDR3 DNA reads TGTGCCAGCTCAGCCGGGATGTATAATTCACCCCTCCACTTT. It specifies CASSAGMYNSPLHF.

J is TRBJ2-7 and V is TRBV5-6, with a tentative D call TRBD2 (6 bases). Trimming took off 0 bases at V and 2 bases at J, with 9 bases between the two ends. This CDR3 spans 14 amino acids. Germline V CDR1 and CDR2: SGHDT, YYEEEE. CDR3 loop: CASSLVPGAYEQYF. DNA of the CDR3: TGTGCCAGCAGCTTGGTTCCGGGGGCCTACGAGCAGTACTTC.

The chain combines TRBV5-4 with TRBJ2-7, with TRBD2 matching over 10 bases. Looked up from germline, CDR1 is SGHNT and CDR2 is YYREEE (reference sequence). V lost 1 base, J lost 4 bases, and 2 bases stayed unmatched. CDR3 length: 14 residues. CDR3 amino acids: CASSLSGRAYEQYV. Here the CDR3 DNA reads TGTGCCAGCAGCTTGAGCGGGAGGGCGTACGAGCAGTACGTC.

The chain joins TRBV7-9 to TRBJ2-7; the D gene is possibly TRBD1 (6 bases). Germline V lookup: CDR1 SEHNR, CDR2 FQNEAQ (reference sequence). The CDR3 is 14 amino acids. Trimming shortened V by 1 base and J by 5 bases, and 12 bases separated the two germline ends. Here the CDR3 DNA reads TGTGCCAGCAGCTTAGGGGTCAGGGACAACGAGCAGTACTTC. Translation: CASSLGVRDNEQYF.

V and J are TRBV11-2 and TRBJ2-1; D gene unclear. CDR1 SGHAT and CDR2 FQNNGV come from the germline V gene. V shed 1 base and J shed 7 bases, with 5 bases lying between them. This CDR3 comprises 12 residues. CDR3 nucleotides: TGTGCCAGCAGCTTAGTGGAGAATGAGCAGTTCTTC. Its translation is CASSLVENEQFF.

This clone was seen once. The V gene is TRBV5-1, the J gene TRBJ2-1, with 8 bases that match TRBD2. The germline CDR1 and CDR2 sequences are SGHRS and YFSETQ. CDR3 length: 15 residues. With 4 bases clipped from V and 3 bases from J, the junction kept 6 bases outside the gene matches. The CDR3 DNA reads TGCGCCAGCAGCGGCGGACTAGCTAGCTACAATGAGCAGTTCTTC. Its translation is CASSGGLASYNEQFF.

This chain uses TRBV5-1 with TRBJ2-5; 9 bases agree with TRBD2. The germline V gene encodes CDR1 SGHRS and CDR2 YFSETQ. Trimming at V came to 2 bases and at J to 3 bases, leaving 2 bases not matched to a gene. This CDR3 region has 14 residues. The CDR3 sequence is CASSLAGGKETQYF. CDR3 in DNA: TGCGCCAGCAGCTTAGCGGGGGGTAAAGAGACCCAGTACTTC. Full variable domain (missing parts from reference TRBV5-1 and TRBJ2-5): KAGVTQTPRYLIKTRGQQVTLSCSPISGHRSVSWYQQTPGQGLQFLFEYFSETQRNKGNFPGRFSGRQFSNSRSEMNVSTLELGDSALYLCASSLAGGKETQYFGPGTRLLVL.

Turning to this clone: An end of the junction does not agree with germline; a read error may underlie this. The gene calls are TRBV6-1 and TRBJ2-7, with 7 positions matching TRBD1. Germline CDR1 is MNHNS and CDR2 is SASEGT. The CDR3 sequence is 14 residues long. The chain's CDR3 is CAISEPGGYYEQYF. In DNA, the CDR3 is TGTGCCATCAGTGAACCAGGGGGATACTACGAGCAGTACTTC.

This clone has a single count. J is TRBJ2-1 and V is TRBV5-4, with a possible D match to TRBD2 (5 bases). Trimming stripped 7 bases from V and 6 bases from J, with 14 bases between. Germline assignment: CDR1 SGHNT and CDR2 YYREEE (reference sequence). This CDR3 is built from 13 residues. The CDR3 DNA follows: TGTGCCAGCTCTCGGCAGCGGACCAATGAGCAGTTCTTC. It encodes CASSRQRTNEQFF.

The chain employs TRBV4-3 and TRBJ2-7, with D perhaps matching TRBD1 (6 bases). Trimming stripped 4 bases from V and 0 bases from J, with 13 bases between. This CDR3 is built from 15 residues. The V gene's germline CDR1 is LGHNA and CDR2 YSLEER. CDR3 protein: CASSPPRQASYEQYF. Here the CDR3 DNA reads TGCGCCAGCAGCCCCCCCCGACAGGCCTCCTACGAGCAGTACTTC.

In its sample, this clone was seen a few times. The chain joins TRBV5-4 to TRBJ1-2, with D possibly being TRBD1 (5 bases). Germline CDR1 reads SGHNT; CDR2 reads YYREEE (reference sequence). The CDR3 is made up of 13 amino acids. The V gene lost 6 bases and the J gene lost 2 bases, with 11 bases spanning the gap. CDR3 residues: CASISRVNYGYTF. In DNA, the CDR3 is TGTGCCAGCATCAGCAGGGTAAACTATGGCTACACCTTC.

The chain couples TRBV9 to TRBJ2-2; 7 bases are a match to TRBD1. This CDR3 is 15 amino acids long. Germline V gives CDR1 SGDLS, CDR2 YYNGEE. The V segment lost 3 bases and the J segment 6 bases; nucleotides outside the gene matches: 8. DNA for the CDR3: TGTGCCAGCAGCGGCCACAGGGGTGGCTCCGGGGAGCTGTTTTTT. Translating it yields CASSGHRGGSGELFF.

The chain uses TRBV9 and TRBJ2-5; TRBD1 aligns across 10 bases. The CDR3 covers 17 residues. Germline V CDR1 and CDR2: SGDLS, YYNGEE. V dropped 0 bases and J dropped 9; count of bases not matched to a gene: 14. The CDR3 is CASSVGAGTGDLGAQYF. In DNA form, the CDR3 reads TGTGCCAGCAGCGTAGGAGCCGGGACAGGGGATCTGGGTGCCCAGTACTTC.

The chain uses TRBV15 and TRBJ1-3; D is possibly TRBD1 (5 bases). The CDR3 totals 16 residues. Trimming stripped 0 bases from V and 3 bases from J, with 12 bases between. Germline lookup yields CDR1 LNHNV and CDR2 YYDKDF (reference sequence). The CDR3 reads CATSRDFLGVGNTIYF. CDR3 DNA sequence: TGTGCCACCAGCAGAGATTTCTTAGGGGTTGGAAACACCATATATTTT.

The chain carries TRBV30 and TRBJ1-6; D is possibly TRBD1 (6 bases). Germline CDR1 is GTSNPN and CDR2 is SVGIG (reference sequence). CDR3 size: 13 residues. Trimming left V 5 bases short and J 14 bases short, with 19 bases between. The CDR3, as DNA: TGTGCCTGGCGGAGGTCACAGGGTGAATCCCTCCACTTT. Its protein is CAWRRSQGESLHF.